A single sample gave rise to the 22 T cell receptor beta chains below, sequenced in a study of response to subunit inactivated influenza vaccine. Each CDR3 protein gets one entry after TCRdb re-called the RT-PCR reads with MiXCR. The sample lists 400,000 to 550,000 distinct CDR3 sequences; 25% were seen once. Sequencing was performed on CD4+ T cells sorted from PBMCs, taken about 5 days after vaccination. These receptors originate from a man aged 45-65 years who received an inactivated influenza vaccine.

In this sample, this clonotype turned up a few times. This sequence joins TRBV7-2 and TRBJ1-3, with D perhaps matching TRBD1 (6 bases). V was clipped by 5 bases and J by 4 bases, with 15 bases between them. Germline loops: CDR1 SGHTA, CDR2 FQGNSA. CDR3 length: 15 residues. The CDR3 sequence is CASSPTAGAGNTIYF. CDR3 DNA: TGTGCCAGCAGCCCCACTGCAGGGGCAGGAAACACCATATATTTT.

The V gene is TRBV20-1, the J gene TRBJ1-6; 7 bases line up with TRBD1. The CDR3 spans 14 residues. The germline CDR1 and CDR2 sequences are DFQATT and SNEGSKA (reference sequence). The chain's CDR3 is CSARLTGTSSPLHF. In DNA, the CDR3 is TGCAGCGCCCGCCTGACAGGGACTAGTTCACCCCTCCACTTT.

Note on this clonotype: The germline gene is not matched at one end of the junction; a read error may be the cause. This chain joins TRBV2 and TRBJ2-7, with D possibly matching TRBD1 (6 bases). This CDR3 comprises 14 residues. Germline V gene lookup returns CDR1 SNHLY and CDR2 FYNNEI. CDR3: CASRATQGSYEQCF. Here the CDR3 DNA reads TGTGCCAGCAGAGCGACACAGGGCTCCTACGAGCAGTGCTTC.

This clonotype appeared a few times. This chain links TRBV5-1 with TRBJ1-1; unclear D gene. Germline CDR1 is SGHRS and CDR2 is YFSETQ. The V gene lost 3 bases and the J gene lost 0 bases, with 9 bases spanning the gap. The CDR3 runs to 14 residues. CDR3: CASSSQPLNTEAFF. CDR3 bases: TGCGCCAGCAGCTCACAACCCTTGAACACTGAAGCTTTCTTT.

Here the CDR3 reads CASSLRGAKGNQPQHF. The CDR3 DNA reads TGTGCCAGCAGCCTCCGGGGGGCAAAGGGTAATCAGCCCCAGCATTTT. This chain joins TRBV14 and TRBJ1-5; a possible D gene is TRBD1 (6 bases). Trimming stripped 4 bases from V and 4 bases from J, with 17 bases between. This CDR3 spans 16 amino acids. Germline CDR1 and CDR2: SGHDN and FVKESK.

This chain joins TRBV6-2 or TRBV6-3 and TRBJ2-7; 8 nucleotides line up with TRBD2. Germline V CDR1 and CDR2: MNHEY, SVGEGT. The trim removed 7 bases at V and 4 bases at J, leaving 12 bases unmatched. This CDR3 is 15 amino acids long. The CDR3 region has the DNA TGTGCCAGCATACCCGACGGGACTAGAGTGTACGAGCAGTACTTC. Its translation is CASIPDGTRVYEQYF.

This clonotype was detected only a few times. The genes are TRBV29-1 and TRBJ2-1; D unclear. Looked up from germline, CDR1 is SQVTM and CDR2 is ANQGSEA. V was pared by 6 bases and J by 7 bases, with 16 bases between. This CDR3 is 13 amino acids long. As DNA, the CDR3 is TGCAGCGTGGCCCCAGCCCGGCTGAATGAGCAGTTCTTC. This gives the protein CSVAPARLNEQFF.

The rearrangement links TRBV20-1 to TRBJ2-3; D is uncertain. From germline, CDR1 is DFQATT and CDR2 SNEGSKA (reference sequence). V dropped 3 bases and J dropped 0 bases, with 10 bases sitting between them. The CDR3 spans 14 residues. The CDR3: CSARPYGSTDTQYF. The CDR3 coding sequence is TGCAGTGCTAGGCCTTACGGGAGCACAGATACGCAGTATTTT.

This clonotype was counted only a few times. This chain joins TRBV10-2 and TRBJ2-7, with 7 bases matching TRBD2. Germline trimming cut 8 bases from V and 7 bases from J; bases unmatched to any gene: 11. CDR3 length equals 13 residues. Germline V gene sequence: CDR1 WSHSY, CDR2 SAAADI. The CDR3 protein is CASSGGWAEEQYF. The CDR3 DNA reads as TGCGCCAGCTCGGGGGGATGGGCGGAGGAGCAGTACTTC.

The chain employs TRBV12-3 or TRBV12-4 and TRBJ2-7, with D possibly TRBD2 on 6 matching bases. The CDR3 totals 13 residues. Trimming cost V 6 bases and J 4 bases, with 13 bases left between them. The CDR3, as DNA: TGTGCCAGCAGCGTCGGGAGTCGTTACGAGCAGTACTTC. Its protein product is CASSVGSRYEQYF.

This clonotype has only a few counts. The J gene is TRBJ2-5, the V gene TRBV12-3 or TRBV12-4, with D possibly matching TRBD2 (5 bases). The CDR3 extends over 14 amino acids. V gave up 5 bases and J gave up 4 bases, with 14 bases separating them. Written as DNA, the CDR3 is TGTGCCAGCAGTAAAAAAGCGGTCCTAGAGACCCAGTACTTC. Its protein product is CASSKKAVLETQYF.

V is TRBV11-1 and J is TRBJ2-4, with no clear D. From germline, CDR1 is SGHAT and CDR2 FQDESV (reference sequence). The CDR3 sequence is 14 residues long. The germline V and J ends were trimmed by 1 base and 5 bases, with 9 bases remaining between them. DNA for the CDR3: TGTGCCAGCAGCTTAGGAGGCGGCCAAAACATTCAGTACTTC. Protein product: CASSLGGGQNIQYF.

The gene calls are TRBV28 and TRBJ2-1; no definite D call. The CDR3 totals 15 residues. V was clipped by 5 bases and J by 0 bases, with 11 bases between them. The germline CDR1 and CDR2 sequences are MDHEN and SYDVKM. This CDR3 reads CASSPGRFSYNEQFF. CDR3 bases: TGTGCCAGCAGTCCCGGACGGTTCTCCTACAATGAGCAGTTCTTC.

This clonotype was seen more than once but under ten times. The J gene is TRBJ1-2, the V gene TRBV5-1; D is ambiguous. Germline loops: CDR1 SGHRS, CDR2 YFSETQ. Trimming took 1 base from V and 6 from J, leaving 13 bases between them. CDR3 length: 14 amino acids. For the CDR3, the DNA is TGCGCCAGCAGCTTGAAGGTGGACGAACATGGCTACACCTTC. This sequence encodes CASSLKVDEHGYTF.

This clonotype was seen only a few times. The chain recombines TRBV24-1 with TRBJ2-1; tentatively, D is TRBD2 (6 bases). This CDR3 comprises 13 residues. Germline lookup yields CDR1 KGHDR and CDR2 SFDVKD. The germline V and J ends were trimmed by 9 bases and 5 bases, with 13 bases remaining between them. The CDR3 protein is CATDSGGNNEQFF. DNA of the CDR3: TGTGCCACCGATAGCGGAGGGAACAATGAGCAGTTCTTC.

This clonotype came up a few times. The CDR3 nucleotides read TGTGCCAGCAGCCGAACTCGGGAGGCCAAAAACATTCAGTACTTC. Its protein is CASSRTREAKNIQYF. The chain recombines TRBV4-2 with TRBJ2-4, with D perhaps TRBD2 (6 bases). Germline V CDR1 and CDR2: LGHNA, YNFKEQ. The CDR3 has 15 residues. Trimming pared 4 bases from V and 1 base from J, leaving 11 bases between.

In this sample, this clonotype turned up a few times. This sequence joins TRBV12-3 or TRBV12-4 and TRBJ2-5; 9 positions match TRBD2. Losses at the gene ends were 1 base for V and 2 bases for J; bases not matched to a gene: 8. CDR3 length: 17 amino acids. The CDR3 nucleotides are TGTGCCAGCAGTTTAGGTCTAGCGGGGAGGCTACAAGAGACCCAGTACTTC. Its protein is CASSLGLAGRLQETQYF.

This clonotype was detected only a few times. The genes are TRBV4-1 and TRBJ2-1; D possibly corresponds to TRBD2 (5 bases). Germline assignment: CDR1 MGHRA and CDR2 YSYEKL. V was shortened by 6 bases and J by 3 bases, with 18 bases between the two germline ends. CDR3 length equals 16 residues. The DNA of the CDR3 is TGCGCCAGCAGTCGCGCGGACCCTCGGGGCTACAATGAGCAGTTCTTC. This encodes CASSRADPRGYNEQFF.

This clonotype was counted ten times or more. The chain has TRBV18 and TRBJ2-3; possibly TRBD1 or TRBD2 for D (5 bases each). From germline, CDR1 is KGHSH and CDR2 LQKENI. V gave up 8 bases and J gave up 0 bases, with 15 bases separating them. This CDR3 is built from 15 residues. CDR3 sequence (DNA): TGTGCCAGCGCCGGGGACGGAACTAGCACAGATACGCAGTATTTT. Amino acids: CASAGDGTSTDTQYF.

The genes are TRBV11-2 and TRBJ2-7; TRBD1 agrees at 10 bases. The CDR3 consists of 19 residues. CDR1 is SGHAT, CDR2 FQNNGV, per germline. V shed 1 base and J 0 bases; nucleotides not matched to a gene: 12. In DNA, the CDR3 is TGTGCCAGCAGCTTAGTCGTGACAGGGGGCGAGGGGGTCTCCTACGAGCAGTACTTC. This codes for CASSLVVTGGEGVSYEQYF.

This clonotype was recorded only once. V is TRBV15 and J is TRBJ2-3, with 11 bases identical to TRBD2. This CDR3 region has 17 residues. Germline V gives CDR1 LNHNV, CDR2 YYDKDF (reference sequence). The trim removed 0 bases at V and 4 bases at J, leaving 6 bases unmatched. The CDR3 bases are TGTGCCACCAGCAGAGATCTTACTAGCGGGAGTTCAGATACGCAGTATTTT. Its protein product is CATSRDLTSGSSDTQYF. The whole variable domain, filled in from reference TRBV15 and TRBJ2-3, reads DAMVIQNPRYQVTQFGKPVTLSCSQTLNHNVMYWYQQKSSQAPKLLFHYYDKDFNNEADTPDNFQSRRPNTSFCFLDIRSPGLGDTAMYLCATSRDLTSGSSDTQYFGPGTRLTVL.

J is TRBJ2-2 and V is TRBV20-1; D may match TRBD1 or TRBD2 (6 bases each). Germline CDR1 and CDR2: DFQATT and SNEGSKA (reference sequence). The CDR3 sequence is 13 residues long. The ends were cut back, 6 bases at V and 7 bases at J, with 15 bases in the middle. CDR3 sequence: CSAASGAYGELFF. The CDR3 DNA sequence: TGCAGTGCCGCTTCGGGGGCCTACGGGGAGCTGTTTTTT.